This TCR beta chain was recovered during a study of spatial heterogeneity in lung cancer. Background on the study: More than 9.5 raw reads, on average, carried each unique TCR and UMI combination. Findings and caveats of the study: Circulating ubiquitous expanded tumor TCRs were observed more frequently at resection than at follow-up.

This clonotype occurred many times. Its antigen remains unidentified. TCRdb used MiXCR to reprocess the 5' RACE reads, holding one entry per CDR3 protein. This repertoire shows approximately 90,000 distinct CDR3 sequences, around 8.6% found once; its top ten account for 6% to 7.5%. Time point of the sample: sample taken at primary tumor resection. Sequencing was performed on whole RNA extracted from tumor and nontumor lung tissue, or from frozen PBMC, and the material was left unsorted. The CDR3 is 20 amino acids. J lost 6 bases, V lost 1 base, and 15 bases had no gene match. CDR1 MNHEY and CDR2 SMNVEV come from the germline V gene (reference sequence).

This clonotype was sampled from a male donor with early-stage non-small cell lung cancer. The source was PBMCs, collected at surgery. V and J are TRBV27 and TRBJ2-1; 13 bases are a match to TRBD2. In DNA, the CDR3 is TGTGCCAGCAGTTTATTTGGGACTAGCGGGACCTCCGCCTTCGGCAATGAGCAGTTCTTC. Protein product: CASSLFGTSGTSAFGNEQFF.